The T cell receptor (beta chain) described here comes from a study of blood T cell repertoires in COVID-19. Study context: T cells, B-cell-depleted T cells, or PBMCs supplied cDNA or gDNA.

Trimming stripped 6 bases from V and 8 bases from J, with 13 bases between. This CDR3 has 12 amino acids. Original handling: Estimation of nucleated cell counts relied on the amplification of reference gene primers. The table came from immunoSEQ multiplex PCR; TCRdb's copy has only in-frame clones and leaves some out. V and J calls and clone size come straight from that table; D and trimming were deduced from the DNA. The table lists some 250,000 clones, roughly 87% of them singletons. The sequenced material came from peripheral blood. This receptor was obtained from a human donor in a cohort sampled during active COVID-19. The chain recombines TRBV12-3 or TRBV12-4 with TRBJ1-2, with D tentatively TRBD1 (5 bases). CDR3 DNA: TGTGCCAGCAGCTTCCAGGGTCGGGGCTACACCTTC. This codes for CASSFQGRGYTF.